The rows below give T cell receptor beta chains drawn from one sample of a study of long-term antiretroviral therapy in people with HIV. Only in-frame clones appear in the TCRdb table, and some are missing; sequencing was by immunoSEQ multiplex PCR. The repertoire has some 16,000 clones, about 95% of them found once; the top ten carry 4.5% to 5.5%. Sample: unsorted PBMCs, taken 6.4 years after starting antiretroviral therapy. These receptor sequences come from a woman in her forties or fifties with HIV. CDR3s include the opening cysteine and the closing phenylalanine or tryptophan. Each record gives: clone size, D gene, J gene, V gene, CDR3 DNA, CDR3 protein. D genes are given only for firm matches. Where a row states a size, it is once, few, many or the class of an expanded clone; other rows omit it.

abundance: few; d_gene: .; j_gene: TRBJ1-2; v_gene: TRBV4-2; CDR3nt: TGTGCCAGCAGCCAAGGCAGGGGCGATGGCTACACCTTC; CDR3aa: CASSQGRGDGYTF
abundance: .; d_gene: .; j_gene: TRBJ2-1; v_gene: TRBV28; CDR3nt: TGTGCCAGCAGCCCGGTGTGGTCGGAGGGAGGAAATGAGCAGTTCTTC; CDR3aa: CASSPVWSEGGNEQFF
abundance: once; d_gene: .; j_gene: TRBJ1-1; v_gene: TRBV6-5; CDR3nt: TGTGCCAGCAGTTATCTGGGGAGAGCTTTCTTT; CDR3aa: CASSYLGRAFF
abundance: .; d_gene: TRBD1; j_gene: TRBJ2-7; v_gene: TRBV7-6; CDR3nt: TGTGCCAGCAGCCAGGGGGACGAGCAGTACTTC; CDR3aa: CASSQGDEQYF
abundance: .; d_gene: .; j_gene: TRBJ2-2; v_gene: TRBV7-9; CDR3nt: TGTGCCAGCAGCTTTTTAGCTATCGGGGAGCTGTTTTTT; CDR3aa: CASSFLAIGELFF
abundance: .; d_gene: .; j_gene: TRBJ2-6; v_gene: TRBV19; CDR3nt: TGTGCCAGTAGTATAGGCTACTCTGGGGCCAACGTCCTGACTTTC; CDR3aa: CASSIGYSGANVLTF
abundance: .; d_gene: .; j_gene: TRBJ2-3; v_gene: TRBV7-9; CDR3nt: TGTGCCAGCAGCCATAGGGACTTCACGCCAGATACGCAGTATTTT; CDR3aa: CASSHRDFTPDTQYF
abundance: .; d_gene: .; j_gene: TRBJ1-2; v_gene: TRBV9; CDR3nt: TGTGCCAGCAGCCTGGGAGGCAGCTATGGCTACACCTTC; CDR3aa: CASSLGGSYGYTF
abundance: .; d_gene: .; j_gene: TRBJ2-7; v_gene: TRBV6-5; CDR3nt: TGTGCCAGCAGTTACTCTCTCGCCACCTACGAGCAGTACTTC; CDR3aa: CASSYSLATYEQYF
abundance: .; d_gene: .; j_gene: TRBJ1-2; v_gene: TRBV6-6; CDR3nt: TGTGCCAGCAGTTCTTCTCCAACGGTTAACTATGGCTACACCTTC; CDR3aa: CASSSSPTVNYGYTF
abundance: .; d_gene: TRBD2; j_gene: TRBJ2-1; v_gene: TRBV29-1; CDR3nt: TGCAGCGTGGACCTCGGGGGACTAGCGGATAGGGGTGAGCAGTTCTTC; CDR3aa: CSVDLGGLADRGEQFF
abundance: .; d_gene: .; j_gene: TRBJ1-1; v_gene: TRBV13; CDR3nt: TGTGCCAGCTTCTCCGTACTGAACACTGAAGCTTTCTTT; CDR3aa: CASFSVLNTEAFF
abundance: .; d_gene: .; j_gene: TRBJ2-1; v_gene: TRBV11-1; CDR3nt: TGTGCCAGCAGCTTAAGGAATTGGCAGGGCAATGAGCAGTTCTTC; CDR3aa: CASSLRNWQGNEQFF
abundance: .; d_gene: .; j_gene: TRBJ1-2; v_gene: TRBV6-1; CDR3nt: TGTGCCAGCAATAGGAATTACTATGGCTACACCTTC; CDR3aa: CASNRNYYGYTF
abundance: .; d_gene: .; j_gene: TRBJ1-5; v_gene: TRBV5-6; CDR3nt: TGTGCCAGCAGCTTGGTGAATCAGCCCCAGCATTTT; CDR3aa: CASSLVNQPQHF
abundance: once; d_gene: .; j_gene: TRBJ2-2; v_gene: TRBV27; CDR3nt: TGTGCCAGCAGTTTAGTCAGGGGCACCGGGGAGCTGTTTTTT; CDR3aa: CASSLVRGTGELFF
abundance: once; d_gene: .; j_gene: TRBJ2-2; v_gene: TRBV29-1; CDR3nt: TGCAGCGTTGTCTCGACATCGAACACCGGGGAGCTGTTTTTT; CDR3aa: CSVVSTSNTGELFF
abundance: once; d_gene: TRBD1; j_gene: TRBJ2-5; v_gene: TRBV6-1; CDR3nt: TGTGCCAGCACCTCCGGACAGGGCACCGAGACCCAGTACTTC; CDR3aa: CASTSGQGTETQYF
abundance: .; d_gene: .; j_gene: TRBJ2-3; v_gene: TRBV6-6; CDR3nt: TGTGCCAGCAGTTACCCCCTCCGGCCAGATACGCAGTATTTT; CDR3aa: CASSYPLRPDTQYF
abundance: .; d_gene: TRBD2; j_gene: TRBJ2-3; v_gene: TRBV6-5; CDR3nt: TGTGCCAGCAGTTACGAGGGAGGGCCAGATACGCAGTATTTT; CDR3aa: CASSYEGGPDTQYF
abundance: .; d_gene: TRBD1; j_gene: TRBJ1-1; v_gene: TRBV14; CDR3nt: TGTGCCAGCAGCGGACAGGAGAACACTGAAGCTTTCTTT; CDR3aa: CASSGQENTEAFF
abundance: .; d_gene: .; j_gene: TRBJ1-1; v_gene: TRBV7-9; CDR3nt: TGTGCCAGCAGCTTAGGGACCATGAACACTGAAGCTTTCTTT; CDR3aa: CASSLGTMNTEAFF
abundance: .; d_gene: TRBD1; j_gene: TRBJ2-7; v_gene: TRBV4-3; CDR3nt: TGCGCCAGCAGCCTCTTCCCGGGACAGGGTTACGAGCAGTACTTC; CDR3aa: CASSLFPGQGYEQYF
abundance: .; d_gene: .; j_gene: TRBJ1-5; v_gene: TRBV6-1; CDR3nt: TGTGCCAGCAGTGACGGAGGGAGCAATCAGCCCCAGCATTTT; CDR3aa: CASSDGGSNQPQHF
abundance: .; d_gene: .; j_gene: TRBJ2-3; v_gene: TRBV4-3; CDR3nt: TGCGCCAGCAGCCAAGATAACGGGGGTCCCACAGATACGCAGTATTTT; CDR3aa: CASSQDNGGPTDTQYF
abundance: .; d_gene: .; j_gene: TRBJ1-2; v_gene: TRBV4-2; CDR3nt: TGTGCCAGCAGCCAAGCCGAAGTTAACTATGGCTACACCTTC; CDR3aa: CASSQAEVNYGYTF
abundance: .; d_gene: .; j_gene: TRBJ1-5; v_gene: TRBV27; CDR3nt: TGTGCCAGCAGTCCCGACAGTTATAGCAATCAGCCCCAGCATTTT; CDR3aa: CASSPDSYSNQPQHF
abundance: .; d_gene: TRBD2; j_gene: TRBJ2-1; v_gene: TRBV7-8; CDR3nt: TGTGCCAGCAGCTCCTTAGCGGGAGGCCACTCCTACAATGAGCAGTTCTTC; CDR3aa: CASSSLAGGHSYNEQFF
abundance: .; d_gene: TRBD2; j_gene: TRBJ2-3; v_gene: TRBV6-4; CDR3nt: TGTGCCAGCAACCTTAATAGCGGGAGCCTAAAAACTAGCACAGATACGCAGTATTTT; CDR3aa: CASNLNSGSLKTSTDTQYF
abundance: .; d_gene: .; j_gene: TRBJ1-1; v_gene: TRBV15; CDR3nt: TGTGCCACCAGCTCGACCAGTTTAGAAGCTTTCTTT; CDR3aa: CATSSTSLEAFF
abundance: .; d_gene: .; j_gene: TRBJ2-1; v_gene: TRBV7-9; CDR3nt: TGTGCCAGCAGCTTAGACCTAGGGTACAATGAGCAGTTCTTC; CDR3aa: CASSLDLGYNEQFF
abundance: .; d_gene: .; j_gene: TRBJ2-3; v_gene: TRBV6-5; CDR3nt: TGTGCCAGCAGTTGGCCAGAAGGGGGGGGTTTAGATACGCAGTATTTT; CDR3aa: CASSWPEGGGLDTQYF
abundance: .; d_gene: TRBD1; j_gene: TRBJ2-4; v_gene: TRBV15; CDR3nt: TGTGCCACCAGCAGAGCCGGGACAGGAGGAAACATTCAGTACTTC; CDR3aa: CATSRAGTGGNIQYF